This T cell receptor beta chain is from a study of blood T cell repertoires in COVID-19 (dated by TCRdb to about 2020). As for the study more broadly: For ImmuneRACE Cohort 3, a participant was defined as recovered based on two consecutive negative NP/OP PCR tests, clearance by a healthcare professional, or resolution of symptoms. Collaborator samples came from the United States, Italy and Spain and covered acute and convalescent phases of COVID-19. The samples were drawn from the first 160 participants of the ongoing ImmuneRACE study and from 1,254 subjects provided by 6 global collaborators. The prospective study material was composed of cDNA or gDNA derived from T cells, B-cell-depleted T cells, or PBMCs. The repertoires were released in a freely available public database intended as a resource for research on the immune response to SARS-CoV-2. Where HLA class I and class II types were available, the types were taken from metadata supplied by the sample provider, not from assay-based typing. Nearly every sample came with metadata listing a de-identified subject ID, COVID-19 status, age in years and sex. Deeply sampled blood TCRbeta repertoires from subjects exposed to, actively infected with, or recovered from COVID-19 were included in the dataset. Overall study outcomes, separate from this receptor: How much clinical and demographic metadata was included differed by source and by participant, and the metadata was provided uncurated.

TCRbeta CDR3 regions were amplified from genomic DNA using the immunoSEQ Assay, a bias-controlled multiplex PCR. Under the source paper's analysis protocol: The number of nucleated cells in each sample was estimated from the amplification of reference gene primers within the assay. To quantify the absolute abundance of each unique TCRbeta CDR3 rearrangement, sequence reads were collapsed and filtered. For each sample, productive Simpson clonality was calculated as the square root of Simpson's diversity index across productive rearrangements. This immuneACCESS table, as held by TCRdb, lists in-frame sequences with V and J called but not all clones. Of the missing ones, under half trace to an unresolved V gene in checked studies; the others have no known cause. Clone size and V and J calls were adopted from that table, with D and trimming inferred from the DNA. For this sample the table gives about 210,000 clones, of which 70% to 90% were detected only once. Roughly 25% of the sample is taken by the ten largest.

Reading from cysteine to phenylalanine, the CDR3 counts 13 amino acids. Here the CDR3 DNA is all that survives: 39 bases in frame from base 1. Based on the germline V gene, the CDR1 and CDR2 sequences are SGHRS and YFSETQ. Trimming costs V 7 bases and J 3 bases, and their ends lie 12 bases apart. Concerning this clone itself: Its antigen target is currently unknown. Per-base qualities were not stored, and no clone one base away is much larger.

Participants in the prospective study were aged about 18 to 90 years, lived in more than 20 United States geographic areas, and enrolled through a virtual design. In the prospective study, participants were assigned to cohorts based on the clinical history participants reported in a screening survey and a study questionnaire. Mobile phlebotomists in the prospective study collected whole blood, serum and a nasopharyngeal or oropharyngeal swab from every participant. Additional blood draws and questionnaires over an approximately 2-month period could optionally be provided by prospective study participants. Before DNA extraction, prospective study blood samples were shipped either frozen or at room temperature.

The sequenced material came from PBMCs or T cells enriched from blood (not recorded which). The receptor chain draws on TRBV5-1 and TRBJ2-3; TRBD1 is a weak D gene call, 6 bases matching. The receptor comes from a woman aged 40 to 50 in a cohort exposed to, infected with or recovered from COVID-19 (not recorded which). Read as DNA, the sequence is TGCGCCAGCCAATGGCAGGGGACAGATACGCAGTATTTT. This gives the protein CASQWQGTDTQYF. The full variable domain, completed from the reference TRBV5-1 and TRBJ2-3 proteins outside the CDR3, reads KAGVTQTPRYLIKTRGQQVTLSCSPISGHRSVSWYQQTPGQGLQFLFEYFSETQRNKGNFPGRFSGRQFSNSRSEMNVSTLELGDSALYLCASQWQGTDTQYFGPGTRLTVL.